This is a list of T cell receptor beta chains from one sample in a study of shared clonotypes between healthy human individuals. TCRdb keeps only in-frame clones here, not all; method: immunoSEQ multiplex PCR. The table includes hundreds of thousands of clones, 55% to 85% detected once. Specimen: memory CD4+ T cells sorted from blood. These receptors were taken from a woman in her 30s in good health. CDR3s include the opening cysteine and the closing phenylalanine or tryptophan. D genes are given only for firm matches. Some rows mark clone size as missing; the rest say once, few, many or name a class of expanded clone.

v_gene	j_gene	abundance	d_gene	CDR3aa	CDR3nt
TRBV6-1	TRBJ2-7	once	TRBD2	CASSVLPGTSGPYEQYF	TGTGCCAGCAGTGTGCTCCCTGGGACTAGCGGACCCTACGAGCAGTACTTC
TRBV6-5	TRBJ1-1	NA	NA	CASSYSDRPTEAFF	TGTGCCAGCAGTTACTCCGACAGGCCCACTGAAGCTTTCTTT
TRBV4-1	TRBJ2-7	NA	TRBD2	CASSPGLAELYEQYF	TGCGCCAGCAGCCCGGGACTAGCGGAGCTCTACGAGCAGTACTTC
TRBV7-2	TRBJ2-5	NA	NA	CASRFNSETQYF	TGTGCCAGCAGATTCAATTCGGAGACCCAGTACTTC
TRBV29-1	TRBJ2-7	NA	NA	CSVRGRDREQYF	TGCAGCGTGCGGGGCAGGGACCGCGAGCAGTACTTC
TRBV25-1	TRBJ2-1	many	NA	CASSESPRGLIYNEQFF	TGTGCCAGCAGTGAATCCCCCAGGGGCCTTATCTACAATGAGCAGTTCTTC
TRBV28	TRBJ1-2	NA	NA	CASSFGGFYGYTF	TGTGCCAGCAGTTTTGGAGGTTTCTATGGCTACACCTTC
TRBV7-8	TRBJ2-7	once	NA	CASSLDQRTTYEQYF	TGTGCCAGCAGCTTAGACCAAAGAACGACCTACGAGCAGTACTTC
TRBV7-6	TRBJ2-2	many	NA	CASSLPSTHTGELFF	TGTGCCAGCAGCTTACCATCCACTCACACCGGGGAGCTGTTTTTT
TRBV6-1	TRBJ2-3	NA	TRBD2	CASSEARTSGRATF	TGTGCCAGCAGTGAAGCGCGGACTAGCGGGAGGGCCACTTTT
TRBV5-1	TRBJ2-2	NA	NA	CASQDTGELFF	TGCGCCAGCCAAGACACCGGGGAGCTGTTTTTT
TRBV5-6	TRBJ2-7	once	NA	CASSSGTLYEQYF	TGTGCCAGCAGCTCCGGGACTCTCTACGAGCAGTACTTC
TRBV9	TRBJ1-5	NA	NA	CASSAAPNQPQHF	TGTGCCAGCAGCGCCGCGCCCAATCAGCCCCAGCATTTT
TRBV6-1	TRBJ2-3	NA	TRBD1	CASSEEGGPMDSTDTQYF	TGTGCCAGCAGTGAAGAAGGGGGCCCCATGGATTCCACAGATACGCAGTATTTT
TRBV27	TRBJ2-5	once	TRBD2	CASRATSGTSYF	TGTGCCAGCAGGGCGACTAGCGGGACTTCGTACTTC
TRBV29-1	TRBJ2-7	NA	NA	CSVEDPSEQYF	TGCAGCGTTGAAGATCCTTCCGAGCAGTACTTC
TRBV7-9	TRBJ2-2	NA	TRBD1	CASNLGTGSPGELFF	TGTGCCAGCAACCTAGGGACAGGGTCCCCCGGGGAGCTGTTTTTT
TRBV5-6	TRBJ2-7	NA	NA	CASSLLISYGHEQYF	TGTGCCAGCAGCTTATTGATAAGCTATGGCCACGAGCAGTACTTC
TRBV19	TRBJ1-1	NA	NA	CASMVGTGTEAFF	TGTGCCAGTATGGTGGGAACCGGGACTGAAGCTTTCTTT
TRBV6-5	TRBJ1-1	NA	TRBD1	CASSPLGTGGTEAFF	TGTGCCAGCAGCCCGCTCGGGACAGGCGGTACTGAAGCTTTCTTT
TRBV29-1	TRBJ2-2	NA	NA	CSVGVHTITGELFF	TGCAGCGTTGGAGTACACACTATTACCGGGGAGCTGTTTTTT
TRBV5-4	TRBJ2-7	NA	TRBD2	CASSPPGRTSGRLLLEQYF	TGTGCCAGCAGCCCCCCGGGGCGAACTAGCGGGAGGTTGCTTCTGGAGCAGTACTTC
TRBV4-1	TRBJ2-7	NA	NA	CASSPRDTVTYEQYF	TGCGCCAGCAGCCCCCGGGACACCGTTACCTACGAGCAGTACTTC
TRBV2	TRBJ2-3	NA	NA	CASRAQSRSTDTQYF	TGTGCCAGCAGGGCTCAATCTAGAAGCACAGATACGCAGTATTTT
TRBV5-5	TRBJ1-2	NA	TRBD1	CASSPGQGGYGYTF	TGTGCCAGCAGCCCCGGACAGGGGGGTTATGGCTACACCTTC
TRBV5-1	TRBJ2-2	many	NA	CASSLGPTNTGELFF	TGCGCCAGCAGCTTGGGACCTACGAACACCGGGGAGCTGTTTTTT
TRBV2	TRBJ1-5	few	TRBD1	CASSEDRGYSQPQHF	TGTGCCAGCAGTGAAGACAGGGGGTACAGTCAGCCCCAGCATTTT